Listed here are 3 T cell receptor beta chains from one sample, sequenced in a study of molecular identifiers for immune sequencing clone quantification. TCRdb processed the PCR reads anew with MiXCR; each CDR3 protein has one entry. Among approximately 60,000 distinct CDR3 sequences listed, about 19% were seen once. Sequencing used naive CD8+ T cells from blood, with Jurkat cell RNA spiked in. Subset indicated: FACS-sorted CD8+CD4-CCR7+CD45RA+ naive T cells. The receptors stem from a human donor in good health. Some libraries in this study had Jurkat cell RNA spiked in.

The table lists this clonotype with a few counts. This sequence may be a read error, since a much larger clone differs from it by one base. The V and J genes are TRBV20-1 and TRBJ2-1, with D perhaps matching TRBD2 (6 bases). Germline V gene sequence: CDR1 DFQATT, CDR2 SNEGSKA (reference sequence). The CDR3 is made up of 13 amino acids. CDR3 nucleotides: TGCGGTGCTCGCGCGGGGTCGGGCAATGAGCAGTTCTTC. Translating gives CGARAGSGNEQFF.

To note about this clonotype: This clone may be a read error of a much larger clone one base away. V is TRBV10-3 and J is TRBJ2-5; D is uncertain. With 2 bases removed from V and 5 bases from J, the gap between germline ends came to 18 bases. Germline values: CDR1 ENHRY, CDR2 SYGVKD. The length of the CDR3 is 16 residues. CDR3 residues: CAISERAEGPLETQYF. CDR3 nucleotide sequence: TGTGCCATCAGTGAGCGCGCGGAAGGGCCGTTGGAGACCCAGTACTTC.

As regards this clonotype: The junction and the germline gene differ at one end; a read error may be behind it. The rearrangement joins TRBV6-2 or TRBV6-3 to TRBJ2-4, with 7 bases aligning to TRBD1. CDR1 is MNHEY, CDR2 SVGEGT, per germline. The CDR3 has 17 residues. The CDR3 protein is CAGSQALDRVFKNIQYF. The CDR3 DNA is TGTGCCGGCAGCCAGGCCTTAGACAGGGTTTTTAAAAACATTCAGTACTTC.